This is a list of T cell receptor beta chains from one sample in a study of T cell responses to AZD1222 COVID-19 vaccine. Profiled with immunoSEQ multiplex PCR; TCRdb holds only in-frame clones, not every one. The table records approximately 200,000 clones, 88% of them present only once. The sample consisted of peripheral blood, taken on day 0 of AZD1222 vaccination. These TCRs come from an adult in good health. Both conserved end residues are part of each CDR3. D genes are given only for firm matches.

D: -; V: TRBV2; J: TRBJ2-1; CDR3: CASSVGGGPYNEQFF; DNA: TGTGCCAGCAGTGTAGGCGGGGGCCCTTACAATGAGCAGTTCTTC
D: TRBD2; V: TRBV7-6; J: TRBJ2-7; CDR3: CASSSRLAGSEQYF; DNA: TGTGCCAGCAGCTCCCGACTAGCGGGGAGCGAGCAGTACTTC
D: TRBD1; V: TRBV10-2; J: TRBJ1-6; CDR3: CASRGPGQYNSPLHF; DNA: TGCGCCAGCAGGGGGCCGGGACAGTATAATTCACCCCTCCACTTT
D: TRBD1; V: TRBV24-1; J: TRBJ2-3; CDR3: CATSDLAGQGADTQYF; DNA: TGTGCCACCAGTGATTTGGCGGGACAGGGGGCAGATACGCAGTATTTT
D: TRBD2; V: TRBV5-6; J: TRBJ2-7; CDR3: CASSPGLAGALFSYEQYF; DNA: TGTGCCAGCAGCCCGGGACTAGCGGGGGCCCTTTTCTCCTACGAGCAGTACTTC
D: TRBD1; V: TRBV2; J: TRBJ1-1; CDR3: CASSATQGDARTEAFF; DNA: TGTGCCAGCAGCGCAACTCAGGGGGACGCGAGAACTGAAGCTTTCTTT
D: -; V: TRBV24-1; J: TRBJ1-5; CDR3: CATPLVSNQPQHF; DNA: TGTGCCACCCCGCTCGTCAGCAATCAGCCCCAGCATTTT
D: -; V: TRBV5-1; J: TRBJ1-3; CDR3: CASSLGGPNSGNTIYF; DNA: TGCGCCAGCAGCTTGGGGGGCCCGAACTCTGGAAACACCATATATTTT
D: -; V: TRBV7-9; J: TRBJ1-2; CDR3: CASSLSSYGYTF; DNA: TGTGCCAGCAGCTTATCCAGCTATGGCTACACCTTC
D: -; V: TRBV11-3; J: TRBJ2-3; CDR3: CASSFSSGSTDTQYF; DNA: TGTGCCAGCAGCTTTTCGAGCGGGAGCACAGATACGCAGTATTTT
D: TRBD1; V: TRBV20-1; J: TRBJ2-7; CDR3: CSASFGQGQEQYF; DNA: TGCAGTGCTAGTTTCGGACAGGGGCAAGAGCAGTACTTC
D: TRBD1; V: TRBV29-1; J: TRBJ1-1; CDR3: CSVAGGPMNTEAFF; DNA: TGCAGCGTGGCAGGGGGCCCTATGAACACTGAAGCTTTCTTT
D: -; V: TRBV7-2; J: TRBJ1-6; CDR3: CASRSTGIRSPLHF; DNA: TGTGCCAGCAGGTCAACAGGGATACGGTCACCCCTCCACTTT
D: TRBD1; V: TRBV11-2; J: TRBJ1-2; CDR3: CASGRTGRGKGYTF; DNA: TGTGCCAGCGGGAGGACAGGCCGGGGAAAAGGCTACACCTTC
D: -; V: TRBV21-1; J: TRBJ1-2; CDR3: CASSKPGGYTF; DNA: TGTGCCAGCAGCAAACCGGGTGGCTACACCTTC
D: -; V: TRBV7-9; J: TRBJ2-7; CDR3: CASSLYLRESYEQYF; DNA: TGTGCCAGCAGCTTATATCTACGGGAGTCCTACGAGCAGTACTTC
D: -; V: TRBV28; J: TRBJ1-6; CDR3: CASSLFRGSPYNSPLHF; DNA: TGTGCCAGCAGTTTATTCCGGGGAAGTCCCTATAATTCACCCCTCCACTTT
D: TRBD2; V: TRBV11-3; J: TRBJ2-2; CDR3: CASSPGSGGAAGELFF; DNA: TGTGCCAGCAGCCCGGGTAGCGGGGGGGCGGCCGGGGAGCTGTTTTTT
D: TRBD1; V: TRBV11-2; J: TRBJ1-1; CDR3: CASSGTGTTEAFF; DNA: TGTGCCAGCAGCGGGACAGGGACCACTGAAGCTTTCTTT
D: -; V: TRBV19; J: TRBJ2-2; CDR3: CASSIAGARNTGELFF; DNA: TGTGCCAGTAGTATTGCAGGGGCCCGGAACACCGGGGAGCTGTTTTTT
D: TRBD1; V: TRBV6-5; J: TRBJ1-1; CDR3: CASSSTGTVTEAFF; DNA: TGTGCCAGCAGTTCGACAGGGACGGTCACTGAAGCTTTCTTT
D: TRBD2; V: TRBV7-6; J: TRBJ2-4; CDR3: CASSPTLAGGQKAKNIQYF; DNA: TGTGCCAGCAGCCCAACGCTAGCGGGGGGGCAGAAAGCCAAAAACATTCAGTACTTC
D: -; V: TRBV18; J: TRBJ2-1; CDR3: CASSPMSGESYNEQFF; DNA: TGTGCCAGCTCACCCATGTCGGGGGAATCCTACAATGAGCAGTTCTTC